This T cell receptor (beta chain) originates from a study of shared clonotypes between healthy human individuals. Here immunoSEQ multiplex PCR was the method, and the copy in TCRdb shows in-frame clones only, minus some. The sample includes about 2 million clones, about 95% of them seen just once. Cells designated naive CD8 were CD45RO-negative and were positively selected for CCR7, with terminally differentiated effector memory CD45RA+ cells excluded. This clone occurred once. The sample contains more than one DNA sequence encoding this CDR3. The receptor was isolated from a man aged 18 to 30 in good health. Sequenced: naive CD8+ T cells sorted from blood.

As DNA, the CDR3 is TGTGCCAGCAGTCTCGGGTCTAACTATGGCTACACCTTC. Amino acids: CASSLGSNYGYTF. The rearrangement links TRBV6-5 to TRBJ1-2; D call uncertain. Trimming removed 5 bases from V and 0 bases from J, with 7 bases in between. CDR3 size: 13 residues. The germline V gene has CDR1 MNHEY and CDR2 SVGAGI.